These T cell receptor beta chains were read from a single sample in a study of T cells in Graves' hyperthyroidism and ophthalmopathy. Via MiXCR, TCRdb re-called the multiplex PCR reads, giving one row per CDR3 protein. In the table there are about 720,000 distinct CDR3 sequences, roughly 17% of which are singletons. The sequencing input was blood. These receptors all come from a man aged 18 to 35 with Graves' hyperthyroidism. The CDR3 runs from the conserved cysteine through the conserved F or W. A D gene is named only where the DNA matches it firmly. Expanded clones get a size class; other rows say once, few or many, or leave the size out.

d_call	clone_size	v_call	j_call	cdr3_nt	cdr3_aa
.	few	TRBV6-1	TRBJ2-7	TGTGCCAGCAGTGAAATGGTGATAGGGCAGTACTTC	CASSEMVIGQYF
.	.	TRBV12-5	TRBJ2-6	TGTGCTAGTGGTTTGGGCAGGGAGGCAGGGGCCAACGTCCTGACTTTC	CASGLGREAGANVLTF
.	.	TRBV6-2/TRBV6-3	TRBJ1-2	TGTGCCAGCAGTTACTCGAGAAGCGGCTACACCTTC	CASSYSRSGYTF
TRBD2	.	TRBV28	TRBJ2-7	TGTGCCAGCAGTTTCGAGGGAGGGTGGGAAAGTTGGTACGAGCAGTACTTC	CASSFEGGWESWYEQYF
.	few	TRBV30	TRBJ1-4	TGTGCCTGGTCCTCAGGGAAGAGTAATGAAAAACTGTTTTTT	CAWSSGKSNEKLFF
.	many	TRBV30	TRBJ2-7	TGTGCCTGGAGTGTACGAGACAGCTACGAGCAGTACTTC	CAWSVRDSYEQYF
TRBD2	.	TRBV29-1	TRBJ2-2	TGCAGCGTTCATCGACGCGGGGGAGGCACCGGGGAGCTGTTTTTT	CSVHRRGGGTGELFF
.	few	TRBV7-9	TRBJ2-1	TGTGCCAGCAGCTTAATCTCGGCCTCGAGGAATGAGCAGTTCTTC	CASSLISASRNEQFF
.	few	TRBV30	TRBJ2-6	TGTGCCTGGACCCCGGCCTACTCTGGGGCCAACGTCCTGACTTTC	CAWTPAYSGANVLTF
TRBD1	many	TRBV15	TRBJ1-1	TGTGCCACCAGCAGGGCTAGGGACAGTATGAACACTGAAGCTTTCTTT	CATSRARDSMNTEAFF
.	.	TRBV4-1	TRBJ2-7	TGCGCCAGCAGCCAGACGGGGACTCCTCCGCCCTACGAGCAGTACTTC	CASSQTGTPPPYEQYF
.	.	TRBV20-1	TRBJ1-1	TGCAGTGCTAGAGATCCGCAAGTTCCGAACACTGAAGCTTTCTTT	CSARDPQVPNTEAFF
TRBD1	many	TRBV28	TRBJ2-7	TGTGCCAGCAGTACAGGGGGAAGGGGGGAGCAGTACTTC	CASSTGGRGEQYF